This T cell receptor beta chain was profiled in a study of OX40 agonist ivuxolimab in advanced cancers. Background on the study: Partial responses were achieved by three patients, of whom one had hepatocellular carcinoma and two had cutaneous melanoma.

The assay was immunoSEQ multiplex PCR, and TCRdb's table has in-frame clones only and misses some. This sample has approximately 50,000 clones, with around 85% found just once. Trimming shortened V by 2 bases and J by 2 bases, and 22 bases separated the two germline ends. Germline V gene data show CDR1 as SEHNR and CDR2 as FQNEAQ (reference sequence). This CDR3 has 19 amino acids. The rearrangement links TRBV7-9 to TRBJ1-3; D is perhaps TRBD1 (5 bases). This sample comprised CD4+ or CD8+ T cells sorted from blood, obtained in a trial of the OX40 agonist ivuxolimab. The TCR originated in an adult with an advanced solid tumor such as melanoma, head and neck, liver or kidney cancer. The CDR3 DNA is TGTGCCAGCAGCTTATACCCCAAAACCCTTCGGGGGGCTGGAAACACCATATATTTT. It is translated as CASSLYPKTLRGAGNTIYF.